Each of the 3 T cell receptor beta chains below was sequenced from the same sample in a study of low-dose radiotherapy and immunotherapy resistance in tumors. Time point of the sample: after trial treatment. Noted treatment: LDRT plus nivolumab, ipilimumab, low-dose cyclophosphamide and aspirin (RACIN trial). TRAV- and TRBV-specific primers, spanning alpha and beta chains, primed first-strand cDNA. Over roughly 19 PCR cycles, TCRs were amplified from a constant-region primer and V-primer adapter. TCRdb re-analysed the reads in MiXCR, keeping a single row per CDR3 protein. The table has approximately 100,000 distinct CDR3 sequences, less than 25% seen once. This specimen was PBMCs, taken after low-dose radiotherapy plus immunotherapy. The receptor set was obtained from a male donor with prostate cancer.

This clonotype was counted at least ten times. The rearrangement uses TRBV7-6 and TRBJ1-3; tentative D call: TRBD1 (5 bases). The CDR3 loop spans 14 amino acids. Germline lookup yields CDR1 SGHVS and CDR2 FNYEAQ. V lost 6 bases, J lost 4 bases, and 13 bases lay in between. In nucleotides, the CDR3 is TGTGCCAGCAGTAATGGACGGACAGGAAACACCATATATTTT. Its protein is CASSNGRTGNTIYF. Complete variable domain (other parts from reference TRBV7-6 and TRBJ1-3): GAGVSQSPRYKVTKRGQDVALRCDPISGHVSLYWYRQALGQGPEFLTYFNYEAQQDKSGLPNDRFSAERPEGSISTLTIQRTEQRDSAMYRCASSNGRTGNTIYFGEGSWLTVV.

This clonotype was recorded at least ten times. V usage is TRBV2 and J usage is TRBJ2-5, with 7 bases identical to TRBD2. With V trimmed by 4 bases and J by 6 bases, 8 bases remained unmatched. The germline CDR1 and CDR2 sequences are SNHLY and FYNNEI. The CDR3 covers 14 residues. The CDR3 DNA reads TGTGCCAGCAGTGGGGAGCGGGACTTGAAGACCCAGTACTTC. This encodes CASSGERDLKTQYF.

The V gene is TRBV6-2 or TRBV6-3, the J gene TRBJ2-2, with D uncertain. CDR3 length: 15 residues. In germline, CDR1 is MNHEY, CDR2 SVGEGT. Trimming took off 8 bases at V and 0 bases at J, with 13 bases between the two ends. CDR3: CASSSLRTNTGELFF. The CDR3 bases are TGTGCCAGCTCCAGTCTACGGACGAACACCGGGGAGCTGTTTTTT.